One sample yielded the 3 T cell receptor beta chains listed below, sequenced in a study of T cells in Graves' hyperthyroidism and ophthalmopathy. Amplification of TCR beta CDR3 regions used RNA as the template. HTBI primers drove first-round RT-PCR of the TCR CDR3. Using its own MiXCR run on the multiplex PCR reads, TCRdb lists one record per CDR3 protein. The top ten hold under 35% of the sample, which has 280,000 or so distinct CDR3 sequences, nearly 15% seen once. Sample: blood. The receptor source for this set is a woman in her fifties or sixties with Graves' hyperthyroidism that later progressed to Graves' ophthalmopathy.

This clonotype was counted at least ten times. This sequence joins TRBV12-3 or TRBV12-4 and TRBJ2-1; no firm D call. The CDR3 consists of 14 residues. V dropped 6 bases and J dropped 6 bases, with 15 bases sitting between them. Here the CDR3 reads CASRPPGFFNEQFF. In nucleotides, the CDR3 is TGTGCCAGCAGACCCCCCGGGTTTTTCAATGAGCAGTTCTTC.

The V gene is TRBV9, the J gene TRBJ2-1; the D is unclear. The germline V gene encodes CDR1 SGDLS and CDR2 YYNGEE. CDR3 length: 12 residues. Trimming took 1 base from V and 5 from J, leaving 4 bases between them. CDR3 amino acids: CASSVTNNEQFF. The CDR3 nucleotides read TGTGCCAGCAGCGTAACTAACAATGAGCAGTTCTTC.

The chain has TRBV18 and TRBJ1-2; 10 bases map to TRBD1. V was pared by 5 bases and J by 4 bases, with 7 bases of the junction left unmatched. CDR3 length equals 15 residues. Germline V gene sequence: CDR1 KGHSH, CDR2 LQKENI. In nucleotides, the CDR3 is TGTGCCAGCTCAGAGACAGGGGGCTCAGGCTATGGCTACACCTTC. Translated, it gives CASSETGGSGYGYTF.